What follows is one TCR beta chain and its context. This entry belongs to a study of blood T cell repertoires in COVID-19. Study-wide background: Samples representing acute and convalescent COVID-19 were sourced from the United States, Italy and Spain. T cells, B-cell-depleted T cells, or PBMCs supplied cDNA or gDNA.

Original methodology: Reference gene primer amplification gave estimated nucleated cell counts. Clones were sequenced by immunoSEQ multiplex PCR, and TCRdb holds only the in-frame ones, with some missing. V and J calls and clone size are copied from that table; D and trimming were computed from the DNA. This sample yields around 250,000 clones, of which about 80% are seen a single time; roughly 3.6% belongs to the top ten. The CDR3 is 16 amino acids. Looked up from germline, CDR1 is SGHRS and CDR2 is YFSETQ. V dropped 3 bases and J dropped 5; count of bases not matched to a gene: 11. Donors were grouped by their self-reported clinical history.

The sequenced sample consisted of PBMCs or T cells enriched from blood (not recorded which). The clonotype was recovered from a man aged 50-60 years who had recovered from COVID-19. The J gene is TRBJ1-1, the V gene TRBV5-1, with 9 nucleotides matching TRBD1. The DNA of the CDR3 is TGCGCCAGCAGCTGGGGGACAGGGATAGCGGGGACTGAAGCTTTCTTT. Translated, it gives CASSWGTGIAGTEAFF.